One T cell receptor beta chain is described in this entry. Its target is not known. All of the donors resided in Nashville, Tennessee, and each was a Caucasian adult. This specimen comes from a study of shared clonotypes between healthy human individuals. Study observations and caveats: It was the non-shared clonotypes that had lower generation probabilities than clonotypes shared by all four donors. Sharing of clonotypes among donors was expected to vary with sequencing depth.

Every subset had its genomic DNA shared out evenly among several immunoSEQ plates. Sequencing was performed with immunoSEQ multiplex PCR; in TCRdb, only in-frame clones are kept and a portion is missing. The sample holds under 1,900,000 clones, just under 99% seen once. V dropped 9 bases and J dropped 0; count of bases not matched to a gene: 4. From germline, CDR1 is WSHSY and CDR2 SAAADI. The CDR3 covers 16 residues. Input material: naive CD4+ T cells sorted from blood. Subset meaning: CD45RA+ positively selected. This TCR was sampled from a man aged 25-45 years in good health. This chain links TRBV10-2 with TRBJ2-6; 11 bases are a match to TRBD1. CDR3 DNA: TGCGCCAGTGGGACAGGGGGTAGCTCTGGGGCCAACGTCCTGACTTTC. It yields the protein CASGTGGSSGANVLTF.